This TCR beta chain stems from a study of T cell repertoires in cytomegalovirus infection. The wider study: Alongside well-studied HLA-B-restricted CMV epitopes, recently identified HLA-C-restricted CMV epitopes were also used. A matching HLA type, together with CMV infection, was signaled by public TCR beta signatures. Study results and limitations: The ex vivo response was dominated by HLA-C-restricted CMV-specific TCR beta clonotypes. Cumulated frequencies of public TCR beta families served to identify carriers of CMV plus the relevant HLA.

This CDR3 region has 15 residues. V was cut by 4 bases and J by 5 bases, with 16 bases left in between. Germline lookup yields CDR1 SGHTA and CDR2 FQGNSA. Details on this clonotype: Its antigen is undetermined. A much larger clone sits a single nucleotide away, making a read error possible.

TCRdb called the reads again in MiXCR, with one record for every CDR3 protein. The table shows 800,000 to 950,000 distinct CDR3 sequences, with approximately 32% occurring only once. The TCR was taken from a human donor in good health (CMV status not recorded). Some clones in this sample may be carry-over from other donors' samples. The chain uses TRBV7-2 and TRBJ2-3; TRBD1 might be the D (5 bases). The source material was cultured CD8+ T cells from PBMCs, sampled from culture after CMV antigen stimulation. CDR3 loop: CASSSNLARGDTQYF. The CDR3 nucleotides read TGTGCCAGCAGCTCAAATCTCGCAAGGGGAGATACGCAGTATTTT.